The 11 T cell receptor beta chains reported below all come from one sample, sequenced in a study of T cells in women clearing cervical HPV infection. Profiled with immunoSEQ multiplex PCR; TCRdb holds only in-frame clones, not every one. The sample is made up of fewer than 40,000 clones, and the top ten hold about 1.5% of it. Sequencing was performed on blood buffy coat. The receptors were gathered from a woman between 18 and 69 years old with a cervical HPV16 infection that either progressed to CIN3+ or cleared (not recorded which).

Turning to this clone: The missing CDR3 end, 3 residues past where the read stops, is filled in from the germline J gene. This sequence joins TRBV19 and TRBJ1-6; no firm D call. V gave up 5 bases and J gave up 4 bases, with 12 bases separating them. CDR1 LNHDA and CDR2 SQIVND come from the germline V gene (reference sequence). CDR3 length: 15 amino acids. CDR3 DNA, as far as it was read: TGTGCCAGTAGTGAGGCGGTCCCTTATAATTCACCC. This sequence encodes CASSEAVPYNSP. The whole CDR3 sequence reads CASSEAVPYNSPLHF. Drawing the rest from reference TRBV19 and TRBJ1-6, the complete variable domain is DGGITQSPKYLFRKEGQNVTLSCEQNLNHDAMYWYRQDPGQGLRLIYYSQIVNDFQKGDIAEGYSVSREKKESFPLTVTSAQKNPTAFYLCASSEAVPYNSPLHFGNGTRLTVT.

CDR3 DNA (partial): TGTGCCAGCAGCTTAAGCAGAGAGAACACTGAA. This gives the protein CASSLSRENTE. The whole CDR3 region reads CASSLSRENTEAFF. This sequence joins TRBV7-3 and TRBJ1-1; D is unresolved. Sequencing ends 3 residues short of the CDR3 end; the germline J gene provides the rest. The CDR3 contains 14 residues. Trimming left V 1 base short and J 1 base short, with 7 bases between. Germline CDR1 reads SGHTA; CDR2 reads FQGTGA.

Worth noting for this clone: Its ends do not fully match the called genes, so a read error is possible. The CDR3 goes on 3 residues after the read ends, and that part is filled in from the germline J gene. The sample contains more than one DNA sequence encoding this CDR3. V is TRBV5-6 and J is TRBJ1-2, with TRBD1 matching over 7 bases. In germline, CDR1 is SGHDT, CDR2 YYEEEE. The CDR3 totals 13 residues. Incomplete CDR3 DNA: TGTGCCAGCAGCCCCCGGACAGGCCATGGA. Its translation: CASSPRTGHG. In full, the CDR3 is CASSPRTGHGYTF. The complete variable domain, with remaining parts taken from reference TRBV5-6 and TRBJ1-2, reads DAGVTQSPTHLIKTRGQQVTLRCSPKSGHDTVSWYQQALGQGPQFIFQYYEEEERQRGNFPDRFSGHQFPNYSSELNVNALLLGDSALYLCASSPRTGHGYTFGSGTRLTVV.

Notes on this clone: Read data end 3 residues before the CDR3 end; the end is taken from the germline J gene. The rearrangement links TRBV5-5 to TRBJ1-2; weak D call: TRBD1 (5 bases). Germline V CDR1 and CDR2: SGHKS, YYEKEE (reference sequence). V dropped 2 bases and J dropped 3 bases, with 11 bases sitting between them. The CDR3 is made up of 14 amino acids. This CDR3 is CASSFVREDYGYTF. The part of the CDR3 DNA that was read is TGTGCCAGCAGCTTCGTCAGGGAGGACTATGGC.

The CDR3 protein is CASSQWSQPQETQYF. The sequenced part of the CDR3 DNA is TGTGCCAGCAGCCAATGGTCACAGCCTCAAGAGACG. The gene calls are TRBV16 and TRBJ2-3; D is ambiguous. The read terminates 3 residues before the CDR3 end, so the remaining end is supplied by the germline J gene. The CDR3 covers 15 residues. Germline CDR1 and CDR2: KGHSY and FQNENV.

With respect to this clone: The read stops 3 residues short of the end of the CDR3; the missing end is completed from the germline J gene. The rearrangement uses TRBV29-1 and TRBJ2-2; D is undetermined. Trimming stripped 1 base from V and 0 bases from J, with 12 bases between. The germline V gene has CDR1 SQVTM and CDR2 ANQGSEA. This CDR3 has 16 amino acids. The CDR3 sequence is CSVEVFGTTNTGELFF. The CDR3 DNA, read in part, is TGCAGCGTTGAAGTGTTTGGTACAACGAACACCGGGGAG.

Concerning this clone itself: The read ends 3 residues before the CDR3 terminus; that terminus is restored from the germline J gene. The chain uses TRBV7-3 and TRBJ2-3; D remains ambiguous. The germline CDR1 and CDR2 sequences are SGHTA and FQGTGA. The CDR3 consists of 13 residues. Incomplete CDR3 DNA: TGTGCCAGCAGTCTAATGTACCAAGAGACG. As protein: CASSLMYQET. The CDR3 reads in full as CASSLMYQETQYF.

CDR3 loop: CSVEDLAGGYEQYF. The part of the CDR3 DNA that was read is TGCAGCGTTGAAGACCTGGCGGGAGGGTACGAG. The chain recombines TRBV29-1 with TRBJ2-7; 9 nucleotides line up with TRBD2. The read falls 3 residues short of the CDR3 end, and the missing part is taken from the germline J gene. Germline-derived CDR1 and CDR2 are SQVTM and ANQGSEA. The CDR3 length is 14 residues. With 0 bases clipped from V and 4 bases from J, the junction kept 4 bases outside the gene matches.

On this clone itself: The read is 3 residues too short to cover the CDR3 end, so that end is filled in from the germline J gene. The genes are TRBV20-1 and TRBJ2-3, with 7 bases matching TRBD1. The CDR3 consists of 13 residues. The V gene end was trimmed by 2 bases and the J gene end by 3 bases; junction bases not matched to a gene: 2. CDR1 and CDR2 (germline): DFQATT, SNEGSKA (reference sequence). CDR3 DNA, as far as it was read: TGCAGTGCTAGATCCAGGGGGACAGATACG. It is translated as CSARSRGTDT. In full, the CDR3 reads CSARSRGTDTQYF.

To note about this clone: Coverage ceases 3 residues before the CDR3 finishes, and the germline J gene fills in the end. This same CDR3 is encoded by further DNA sequences in the sample. V usage is TRBV19 and J usage is TRBJ1-3, with D hard to call. The germline gives CDR1 LNHDA, CDR2 SQIVND (reference sequence). The V end was cut by 4 bases, the J end by 2 bases, with 12 bases between. The CDR3 covers 15 residues. CDR3 amino acids: CASSTPRGAGNTIYF. The CDR3 DNA, read in part, is TGTGCCAGTAGTACGCCACGCGGGGCTGGAAACACC.

About this clone: The CDR3 is cut off 3 residues early in the read; its end comes from the germline J gene. The gene calls are TRBV7-2 and TRBJ1-1; 7 nucleotides agree with TRBD1. Trimming removed 4 bases from V and 1 base from J; junction bases left unmatched: 0. The CDR3 consists of 13 residues. CDR1 and CDR2 from the germline V gene are SGHTA and FQGNSA. The covered CDR3 bases are TGTGCCAGCAGCTGGGACAGGAACACTGAA. It codes for CASSWDRNTE. Given in full, the CDR3 is CASSWDRNTEAFF.